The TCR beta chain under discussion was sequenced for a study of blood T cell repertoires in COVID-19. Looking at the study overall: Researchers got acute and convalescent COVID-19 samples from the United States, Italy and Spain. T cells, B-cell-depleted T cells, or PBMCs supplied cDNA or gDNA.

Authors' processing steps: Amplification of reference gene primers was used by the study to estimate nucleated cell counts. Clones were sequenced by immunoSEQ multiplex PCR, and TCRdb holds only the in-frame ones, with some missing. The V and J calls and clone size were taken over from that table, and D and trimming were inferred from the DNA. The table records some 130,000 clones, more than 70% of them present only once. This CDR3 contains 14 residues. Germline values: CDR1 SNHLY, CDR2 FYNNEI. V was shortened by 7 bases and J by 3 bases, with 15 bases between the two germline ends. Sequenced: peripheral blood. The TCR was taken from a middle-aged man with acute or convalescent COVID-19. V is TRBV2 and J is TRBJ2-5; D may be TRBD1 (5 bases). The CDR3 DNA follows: TGTGCCAGCAAGGGCGCAAGGGGAAAAGAGACCCAGTACTTC. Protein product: CASKGARGKETQYF.